Listed below are T cell receptor beta chains from one sample, sequenced in a study of T-cell reconstitution after alpha-beta-depleted transplantation in children. One entry per CDR3 protein results from TCRdb running MiXCR on the PCR reads. The repertoire holds 800,000 to 1,000,000 distinct CDR3 sequences, with under 30% as singletons. Source: PBMCs, mostly from graft donor cells, taken 360 days after TCRalphabeta/CD19-depleted stem cell transplant. The receptors shown here come from a boy younger than two who had a stem cell transplant for SCID, so the T cells may come from the graft donor. CDR3s include the opening cysteine and the closing phenylalanine or tryptophan. A D gene is named only where the DNA matches it firmly. Only some rows state a clone size, as once, few, many or a class for expanded clones.

D: -
size: -
V: TRBV7-2
J: TRBJ1-3
DNA: TGTGCCAGCAGCCCTGGGAACACCTTCTCTGGAAACACCATATATTTT
CDR3: CASSPGNTFSGNTIYF

D: -
size: -
V: TRBV7-2
J: TRBJ1-2
DNA: TGTGCCAGCAGCTATGACAGATCAATTATCTATGGCTACACCTTC
CDR3: CASSYDRSIIYGYTF

D: TRBD2
size: -
V: TRBV20-1
J: TRBJ2-3
DNA: TGCAGTGCTGCCCAGCGGGGGGGCCGGCCAGATACGCAGTATTTT
CDR3: CSAAQRGGRPDTQYF

D: -
size: -
V: TRBV12-3/TRBV12-4
J: TRBJ1-2
DNA: TGTGCCAGCAGTCCCCCTCCCTCTACAGGGAACTATGGCTACACCTTC
CDR3: CASSPPPSTGNYGYTF

D: -
size: few
V: TRBV19
J: TRBJ2-1
DNA: TGTGCCAGTAGTAAACCCGCCGCCTTCCCCAATGAGCAGTTCTTC
CDR3: CASSKPAAFPNEQFF

D: TRBD2
size: -
V: TRBV5-1
J: TRBJ2-5
DNA: TGCGCCAGCAGCCCGACTAGCGGGGACCAAGAGACCCAGTACTTC
CDR3: CASSPTSGDQETQYF

D: -
size: many
V: TRBV29-1
J: TRBJ1-5
DNA: TGCAGCGTGGGGGAGGATCAGCCCCAGCATTTT
CDR3: CSVGEDQPQHF

D: -
size: -
V: TRBV2
J: TRBJ2-5
DNA: TGTGCCAGCAGTAAGAACGGGGGCGCAAAAGAGACCCAGTACTTC
CDR3: CASSKNGGAKETQYF

D: TRBD2
size: many
V: TRBV6-2/TRBV6-3
J: TRBJ2-7
DNA: TGTGCCAGCAGTCCCCGGGGGGACGTACGTCTTACCTACGAGCAGTACTTC
CDR3: CASSPRGDVRLTYEQYF

D: -
size: few
V: TRBV20-1
J: TRBJ2-4
DNA: TGCAGTGCTGAGCGGGCCAAAAACATTCAGTACTTC
CDR3: CSAERAKNIQYF

D: -
size: few
V: TRBV28
J: TRBJ2-3
DNA: TGTGCCAGTGCCTCCCCTCTGCGCACAGATACGCAGTATTTT
CDR3: CASASPLRTDTQYF

D: -
size: -
V: TRBV6-2/TRBV6-3
J: TRBJ2-7
DNA: TGTGCCAGCAGTTACTCGATCGACAGAACGCCCTCCTACGAGCAGTACTTC
CDR3: CASSYSIDRTPSYEQYF

D: -
size: -
V: TRBV7-8
J: TRBJ1-5
DNA: TGTGCCAGCAGCTCGGGACCGTTCAATCAGCCCCAGCATTTT
CDR3: CASSSGPFNQPQHF

D: -
size: -
V: TRBV5-1
J: TRBJ2-3
DNA: TGCGCCAGCAGCCCAATTGGCGGCAGTCGCACAGATACGCAGTATTTT
CDR3: CASSPIGGSRTDTQYF

D: -
size: -
V: TRBV20-1
J: TRBJ2-3
DNA: TGCAGTGCTAGTACGTGGCGGTTTAGCACAGATACGCAGTATTTT
CDR3: CSASTWRFSTDTQYF

D: TRBD1
size: -
V: TRBV27
J: TRBJ2-7
DNA: TGTGCCAGCAGTCCCCGACAGGGGAACGAGCAGTACTTC
CDR3: CASSPRQGNEQYF

D: -
size: few
V: TRBV20-1
J: TRBJ2-1
DNA: TGCAGTGGGACCCGGGCCTCCTACAATGAGCAGTTCTTC
CDR3: CSGTRASYNEQFF

D: -
size: -
V: TRBV12-3/TRBV12-4
J: TRBJ2-2
DNA: TGTGCCAGCCAAGAGGCCGGGGAGCTGTTTTTT
CDR3: CASQEAGELFF

D: -
size: -
V: TRBV5-1
J: TRBJ2-1
DNA: TGCGCCAGCAGCTTGGGGGGGAGTGAAAATGAGCAGTTCTTC
CDR3: CASSLGGSENEQFF

D: -
size: -
V: TRBV5-2
J: TRBJ2-5
DNA: TGTGGGAGCAGCTTGACGGGGGGGTACCAAGAGACCCAGTACTTC
CDR3: CGSSLTGGYQETQYF

D: -
size: -
V: TRBV29-1
J: TRBJ2-4
DNA: TGCAGCGTCCGGGGCCAAAACATTCAGTACTTC
CDR3: CSVRGQNIQYF

D: -
size: -
V: TRBV11-2
J: TRBJ1-2
DNA: TGTGCCAGCAGCTTAGGGGGGCGCTCGTGGAACTATGGCTACACCTTC
CDR3: CASSLGGRSWNYGYTF

D: TRBD1
size: -
V: TRBV4-2
J: TRBJ2-7
DNA: TGTGCCAGCAGCCAAGATAGGGTCGGGACAGGGTTCGAGCAGTACTTC
CDR3: CASSQDRVGTGFEQYF

D: -
size: -
V: TRBV4-1
J: TRBJ2-2
DNA: TGCGCCAGCAGCATCCGGACGGAGAACACCGGGGAGCTGTTTTTT
CDR3: CASSIRTENTGELFF

D: -
size: few
V: TRBV12-5
J: TRBJ2-7
DNA: TGTGCTAGTGGTTTGAGGATCCCGGACTACGAGCAGTACTTC
CDR3: CASGLRIPDYEQYF

D: -
size: few
V: TRBV12-3/TRBV12-4
J: TRBJ2-3
DNA: TGTGCCAGCAGTTTAACGCCAGGGTCAGATACGCAGTATTTT
CDR3: CASSLTPGSDTQYF

D: -
size: -
V: TRBV5-1
J: TRBJ2-7
DNA: TGCGCCAGCAGCGGTAGTGAGATCTACGAGCAGTACTTC
CDR3: CASSGSEIYEQYF

D: -
size: -
V: TRBV29-1
J: TRBJ2-5
DNA: TGCAGCGTCGACAGTGAACAAGAGACCCAGTACTTC
CDR3: CSVDSEQETQYF

D: -
size: few
V: TRBV27
J: TRBJ2-1
DNA: TGTGCCAGCAGGACTCGACTTGCTTGGGATGAGCAGTTCTTC
CDR3: CASRTRLAWDEQFF

D: -
size: -
V: TRBV12-3/TRBV12-4
J: TRBJ1-1
DNA: TGTGCCAGCATCAATAAGTGGCCTCGAGAAGCTTTCTTT
CDR3: CASINKWPREAFF